Listed here are 30 T cell receptor beta chains from one sample, sequenced in a study of T cells in localized non-small cell lung cancer (dated by TCRdb to the early 2020s). The method was the immunoSEQ multiplex PCR assay. TCRdb mirrors the immuneACCESS table, restricted to in-frame sequences. Some clones are absent from its copies; in checked studies, under half trace to an unresolved V gene, and the reason for the others is unknown. The sample yields under 11,000 clones; 29% were counted once. About 5.6% of the sample comes from the top ten. This sample comprised lung tumor tissue, obtained before any cancer treatment. Receptors were obtained from a man aged 35-69 years with stage I lung adenocarcinoma.

This clone was seen only a few times. This rearrangement joins TRBV12-5 to TRBJ1-4; D might be TRBD1 (6 bases). The CDR3 consists of 14 residues. Trimming cost V 6 bases and J 3 bases, with 11 bases left between them. Germline V gene sequence: CDR1 LGHNT, CDR2 FRNRAP. CDR3 protein: CASGQGIANEKLFF. CDR3 nucleotide sequence: TGTGCTAGTGGCCAGGGGATAGCTAATGAAAAACTGTTTTTT.

Sample share makes this clone medium-sized. The chain carries TRBV11-3 and TRBJ2-7; TRBD1 might be the D (6 bases). Germline CDR1 reads SGHNT; CDR2 reads YENEEA. The CDR3 runs 17 residues. V lost 5 bases and J 4 bases, leaving 24 bases between the germline ends. As DNA, the CDR3 is TGTGCCAGCAGCGCCATTACCCGGGACACTCCCCTTTACGAGCAGTACTTC. Translated: CASSAITRDTPLYEQYF. Full variable domain (remainder filled in from reference TRBV11-3 and TRBJ2-7): EAGVVQSPRYKIIEKKQPVAFWCNPISGHNTLYWYLQNLGQGPELLIRYENEEAVDDSQLPKDRFSAERLKGVDSTLKIQPAELGDSAVYLCASSAITRDTPLYEQYFGPGTRLTVT.

For the CDR3, the DNA is TGCGCCAGCAGCTCGGTTGTGACTAATGAAAAACTGTTTTTT. Translation: CASSSVVTNEKLFF. This sequence joins TRBV4-1 and TRBJ1-4; no clear D. Trimming removed 5 bases from V and 2 bases from J, with 9 bases in between. The CDR3 runs 14 residues. Germline V CDR1 and CDR2: MGHRA, YSYEKL.

In its sample, this clone is medium-sized. V usage is TRBV5-1 and J usage is TRBJ1-1, with 8 bases fitting TRBD1. Germline V lookup: CDR1 SGHRS, CDR2 YFSETQ. The V gene end was trimmed by 4 bases and the J gene end by 1 base; junction bases not matched to a gene: 12. CDR3 size: 17 residues. The CDR3 reads CASSPDREFFTNTEAFF. DNA of the CDR3: TGCGCCAGCAGCCCGGACAGGGAATTTTTCACGAACACTGAAGCTTTCTTT. The entire variable domain, with the rest obtained from reference TRBV5-1 and TRBJ1-1, is as follows: KAGVTQTPRYLIKTRGQQVTLSCSPISGHRSVSWYQQTPGQGLQFLFEYFSETQRNKGNFPGRFSGRQFSNSRSEMNVSTLELGDSALYLCASSPDREFFTNTEAFFGQGTRLTVV.

V and J are TRBV14 and TRBJ2-7; either TRBD1 or TRBD2 may fit D (5 bases each). The CDR3 is made up of 14 amino acids. V lost 6 bases, J lost 6 bases, and 18 bases lay in between. In germline, CDR1 is SGHDN, CDR2 FVKESK. CDR3 nucleotides: TGTGCCAGCAGGAAGGGTGGTTCGGGGCTCGAGCAGTACTTC. Translation gives CASRKGGSGLEQYF.

The chain has TRBV6-8 and TRBJ1-2; unclear D gene. The ends were cut back, 0 bases at V and 4 bases at J, with 18 bases in the middle. Germline V gene sequence: CDR1 MNHGY, CDR2 SAAAGT. The CDR3 loop spans 17 amino acids. CDR3 DNA: TGTGCCAGCAGTTACTCGAATTGGGCCTCAGGCGGCTATGGCTACACCTTC. Its translation: CASSYSNWASGGYGYTF.

This clone was counted only a few times. The J gene is TRBJ1-6, the V gene TRBV27; D gene ambiguous. V was clipped by 5 bases and J by 10 bases, with 12 bases between them. Germline-derived CDR1 and CDR2 are MNHEY and SMNVEV (reference sequence). This CDR3 is 13 amino acids long. The CDR3 nucleotides are TGTGCCAGCAGTCCATCATTCTCCTCACCCCTCCACTTT. It codes for CASSPSFSSPLHF.

Ten or more counts support this clone. An end of the junction differs from the germline gene, which may be a read error. The CDR3 region is CASSGGTIQETQYF. The DNA for the CDR3 is TGTGCTAGCAGCGGGGGGACAATTCAAGAGACCCAGTACTTC. This sequence joins TRBV11-3 and TRBJ2-5; 9 bases fit TRBD2. In germline, CDR1 is SGHNT, CDR2 YENEEA. There are 14 residues in the CDR3.

This chain joins TRBV19 and TRBJ1-2; D is unclear. The CDR3 has 14 amino acids. In germline, CDR1 is LNHDA, CDR2 SQIVND (reference sequence). Between the trimmed V and J ends, which lost 8 bases and 0 bases, there was a span of 13 bases. The CDR3 DNA sequence: TGTGCCAGTCCTCGAGGGCCCGCTAACTATGGCTACACCTTC. This sequence encodes CASPRGPANYGYTF. Based on the CDR3 plus reference TRBV19 and TRBJ1-2, the full variable domain is DGGITQSPKYLFRKEGQNVTLSCEQNLNHDAMYWYRQDPGQGLRLIYYSQIVNDFQKGDIAEGYSVSREKKESFPLTVTSAQKNPTAFYLCASPRGPANYGYTFGSGTRLTVV.

This clone was recorded a few times. This chain connects TRBV9 to TRBJ1-2; no definite D call. The ends were cut back, 2 bases at V and 8 bases at J, with 10 bases in the middle. Germline CDR1 is SGDLS and CDR2 is YYNGEE. This CDR3 region has 12 residues. CDR3 amino acids: CASSVGSDGYTF. In nucleotides, the CDR3 is TGTGCCAGCAGCGTCGGCTCGGACGGCTACACCTTC.

The rearrangement joins TRBV9 to TRBJ1-2; the D is unclear. V was trimmed by 0 bases and J by 1 base, leaving 10 bases between them. The CDR3 loop spans 15 amino acids. Germline V gives CDR1 SGDLS, CDR2 YYNGEE. This CDR3 reads CASSVGVSDNYGYTF. The CDR3 DNA is TGTGCCAGCAGCGTAGGGGTTAGCGATAACTATGGCTACACCTTC.

The CDR3 region is CASSQTTGGYGYTF. The CDR3 DNA sequence: TGTGCCAGCAGCCAAACGACAGGGGGTTATGGCTACACCTTC. The chain links TRBV16 to TRBJ1-2, with 9 bases matching TRBD1. The CDR3 covers 14 residues. Germline CDR1 KGHSY, CDR2 FQNENV. J lost 5 bases, V lost 2 bases, and 3 bases had no gene match.

The V gene is TRBV6-8, the J gene TRBJ2-7; D is perhaps TRBD1 (5 bases). Trimming took 5 bases from V and 4 from J, leaving 9 bases between them. The CDR3 has 12 residues. The V gene's germline CDR1 is MNHGY and CDR2 SAAAGT. The DNA of the CDR3 is TGTGCCAGCAGTGTCCAGGGTTACGAGCAGTACTTC. Translation gives CASSVQGYEQYF.

This clone was seen more than once but under ten times. The J gene is TRBJ1-2, the V gene TRBV9, with D perhaps TRBD1 (5 bases). CDR1 is SGDLS and CDR2 is YYNGEE in the germline V gene. The CDR3 spans 12 residues. The ends were cut back, 5 bases at V and 2 bases at J, with 7 bases in the middle. CDR3 amino acids: CASSAGNYGYTF. The CDR3 coding sequence is TGTGCCAGCAGTGCAGGGAACTATGGCTACACCTTC.

The chain joins TRBV11-3 to TRBJ2-7, with 8 bases matching TRBD1. Germline assignment: CDR1 SGHNT and CDR2 YENEEA. This CDR3 contains 15 residues. J gave up 2 bases and V 2 bases, and 5 bases lay outside the gene matches. CDR3 DNA: TGTGCCAGCAGCTTAATTTGGACAGGGCCCTACGAGCAGTACTTC. This sequence encodes CASSLIWTGPYEQYF.

The chain joins TRBV5-1 to TRBJ1-1, with TRBD1 as a possible D gene (5 bases). In germline, CDR1 is SGHRS, CDR2 YFSETQ. The CDR3 contains 14 residues. V lost 4 bases and J lost 10, with 20 bases in between. The CDR3 bases are TGCGCCAGCAGCGCCTTGACAGCTGGCAGTGGAGCTTTCTTT. As protein: CASSALTAGSGAFF.

Worth noting for this clone: Other DNA sequences of this sample code for an identical CDR3. CDR3 bases: TGTGCCAGTAGTATTGGACAGGGCTATGGCTACACCTTC. Protein sequence: CASSIGQGYGYTF. This chain connects TRBV19 to TRBJ1-2, with 8 positions matching TRBD1. The CDR3 loop spans 13 amino acids. CDR1 and CDR2 (germline): LNHDA, SQIVND (reference sequence). The V gene end was trimmed by 3 bases and the J gene end by 4 bases; junction bases not matched to a gene: 1. Supplemented by reference TRBV19 and TRBJ1-2, the full variable domain reads DGGITQSPKYLFRKEGQNVTLSCEQNLNHDAMYWYRQDPGQGLRLIYYSQIVNDFQKGDIAEGYSVSREKKESFPLTVTSAQKNPTAFYLCASSIGQGYGYTFGSGTRLTVV.

The gene calls are TRBV30 and TRBJ1-5, with TRBD1 matching 9 bases. J was trimmed by 7 bases and V by 2 bases; bases with no gene match: 6. The germline gives CDR1 GTSNPN, CDR2 SVGIG (reference sequence). This CDR3 is 14 amino acids long. The CDR3 coding sequence is TGTGCCTGGAGTCCACAGGGGGCCGGGCAGCCCCAGCATTTT. Residues: CAWSPQGAGQPQHF.

A few counts support this clone. This sequence joins TRBV10-2 and TRBJ2-2, with D possibly TRBD1 on 6 matching bases. The CDR3 covers 16 residues. Germline lookup yields CDR1 WSHSY and CDR2 SAAADI. Trimming stripped 2 bases from V and 0 bases from J, with 10 bases between. The CDR3 DNA reads TGCGCCAGCAGTGAGGCCAGGACAGCGAACACCGGGGAGCTGTTTTTT. Translation gives CASSEARTANTGELFF.

V gene TRBV19 combines with J gene TRBJ1-1; D gene uncertain. CDR1 is LNHDA and CDR2 is SQIVND in the germline V gene (reference sequence). The CDR3 runs to 15 residues. Trimming cost V 7 bases and J 0 bases, with 15 bases left between them. The CDR3, as DNA: TGTGCCAGTAAAAGAGGGAACAGCTTGAACACTGAAGCTTTCTTT. The encoded protein is CASKRGNSLNTEAFF.

This clone occurred a few times. The genes are TRBV6-8 and TRBJ1-1; 7 bases are shared with TRBD1. The CDR3 covers 16 residues. Germline CDR1 reads MNHGY; CDR2 reads SAAAGT. V lost 5 bases to trimming and J lost 3 bases; unmatched junction nucleotides: 12. The CDR3 loop reads CASSDIGGFQDTEAFF. CDR3 nucleotide sequence: TGTGCCAGCAGTGATATAGGGGGCTTCCAGGACACTGAAGCTTTCTTT.

The chain links TRBV19 to TRBJ1-3; D remains ambiguous. V lost 5 bases and J 1 base, leaving 9 bases between the germline ends. The CDR3 consists of 14 residues. Germline V gene lookup returns CDR1 LNHDA and CDR2 SQIVND (reference sequence). In nucleotides, the CDR3 is TGTGCCAGTAGTTACGGGATTTCTGGAAACACCATATATTTT. As protein: CASSYGISGNTIYF.

The chain is built from TRBV18 and TRBJ1-1; 8 bases match TRBD1. This CDR3 has 16 amino acids. V lost 6 bases, J lost 2 bases, and 11 bases stayed unmatched. Germline loops: CDR1 KGHSH, CDR2 LQKENI. For the CDR3, the DNA is TGTGCCAGCTCGCCGGACAGGGAGAGCCTAAACACTGAAGCTTTCTTT. It is translated as CASSPDRESLNTEAFF. Using reference TRBV18 and TRBJ1-1 for the parts outside the CDR3, the full variable domain is NAGVMQNPRHLVRRRGQEARLRCSPMKGHSHVYWYRQLPEEGLKFMVYLQKENIIDESGMPKERFSAEFPKEGPSILRIQQVVRGDSAAYFCASSPDRESLNTEAFFGQGTRLTVV.

This chain connects TRBV6-8 to TRBJ2-2, with D unclear. There are 14 residues in the CDR3. The V and J ends lost 5 bases and 0 bases respectively, with 7 bases between them. Germline CDR1 and CDR2: MNHGY and SAAAGT. DNA of the CDR3: TGTGCCAGCAGTGCCCGACCGAACACCGGGGAGCTGTTTTTT. As protein: CASSARPNTGELFF.

The chain has TRBV11-3 and TRBJ2-6, with TRBD1 matching over 7 bases. Trimming removed 7 bases from V and 2 bases from J; junction bases left unmatched: 14. The CDR3 is 18 amino acids. CDR1 is SGHNT and CDR2 is YENEEA in the germline V gene. This chain's CDR3 is CASTRQGWGAAGANVLTF. The CDR3 coding sequence is TGTGCCAGCACCAGACAGGGCTGGGGAGCGGCTGGGGCCAACGTCCTGACTTTC.

The chain couples TRBV9 to TRBJ1-4; 9 bases are shared with TRBD1. Germline CDR1 SGDLS, CDR2 YYNGEE. This CDR3 spans 14 amino acids. Germline trimming cut 3 bases from V and 10 bases from J; bases unmatched to any gene: 7. The CDR3 DNA reads as TGTGCCAGCAGCGCGACAGGGGGAGGAGGAAAACTGTTTTTT. Its protein product is CASSATGGGGKLFF.

Only a few counts were recorded for this clone. The chain recombines TRBV11-3 with TRBJ1-1; 10 nucleotides line up with TRBD1. The CDR3 loop spans 15 amino acids. The J segment lost 7 bases and the V segment lost 3 bases, leaving 8 bases of the junction unmatched. From germline, CDR1 is SGHNT and CDR2 YENEEA. The CDR3 DNA reads as TGTGCCAGCAGCTTGGCCGACAGGGGGCTGGATGAAGCTTTCTTT. This encodes CASSLADRGLDEAFF.

This clone occurred a few times. The V call is TRBV6-8, the J call TRBJ2-7; maybe TRBD1 (6 bases). Germline CDR1 reads MNHGY; CDR2 reads SAAAGT. V shed 8 bases and J shed 2 bases, with 10 bases lying between them. The CDR3 has 12 residues. CDR3 sequence (DNA): TGTGCCAGCTCCGGGACACCCTACGAGCAGTACTTC. Translated: CASSGTPYEQYF.

The chain links TRBV11-3 to TRBJ2-1; 14 bases align to TRBD2. The CDR3 has 18 amino acids. From germline, CDR1 is SGHNT and CDR2 YENEEA. V was pared by 1 base and J by 10 bases, with 12 bases of the junction left unmatched. The CDR3 sequence: CASSLGLPGLAGEGEQFF. CDR3 nucleotides: TGTGCCAGCAGCTTAGGGCTTCCGGGACTAGCGGGGGAGGGAGAGCAGTTCTTC. The variable domain in full, with the rest retrieved from reference TRBV11-3 and TRBJ2-1, is EAGVVQSPRYKIIEKKQPVAFWCNPISGHNTLYWYLQNLGQGPELLIRYENEEAVDDSQLPKDRFSAERLKGVDSTLKIQPAELGDSAVYLCASSLGLPGLAGEGEQFFGPGTRLTVL.

CDR3 sequence: CASRSDGSGLLNYGYTF. CDR3 in DNA: TGTGCCAGCAGATCAGACGGTTCAGGCCTTCTTAACTATGGCTACACCTTC. The V and J genes are TRBV6-8 and TRBJ1-2; D unclear. Germline V gene sequence: CDR1 MNHGY, CDR2 SAAAGT. There are 17 residues in the CDR3. V lost 6 bases and J 1 base, leaving 21 bases between the germline ends.